What follows describes a single TCR beta chain. Antigen: not known. This specimen belongs to a study of T cell responses to AZD1222 COVID-19 vaccine. Measured with immunoSEQ multiplex PCR; TCRdb has only the in-frame clones, and not every one. The table has about 160,000 clones, 91% seen once; the top ten hold about 1.9%. The ends were cut back, 0 bases at V and 6 bases at J, with 9 bases in the middle. This CDR3 is 13 amino acids long. Per the germline V gene, CDR1 is SGHNT and CDR2 is YYREEE (reference sequence). General study results and limits: Repertoires were collected only later (after the peak T cell response had occurred). Clonal diversity was possibly underestimated, and the donors were mostly white British, with more females. CD4 TCRs covered the whole spike, strongest at regions 160-218 and 743-854.

The sequence was collected from an adult in good health. Specimen: peripheral blood, collected on day 0 of AZD1222 vaccination. The chain recombines TRBV5-4 with TRBJ1-1; a possible D gene is TRBD1 (5 bases). The CDR3 nucleotides read TGTGCCAGCAGCTTGGCGGGGGTCCCTGAAGCTTTCTTT. This codes for CASSLAGVPEAFF.